This is a list of T cell receptor beta chains from one sample in a study of T cell responses to AZD1222 COVID-19 vaccine. Generated by immunoSEQ multiplex PCR, the TCRdb table keeps only in-frame clones and is missing some. The data show some 150,000 clones, 90% to 95% seen once. Sequences were derived from peripheral blood, sampled 28 days after the second AZD1222 dose. The receptors were gathered from an adult who received the AZD1222 COVID-19 vaccine. Each CDR3 is given with its conserved first and last residue. A D gene is named only where the DNA matches it firmly. Clone size is given for some rows only: seen once, a few or many times, or a class if the clone is expanded.

d_gene: TRBD1; v_gene: TRBV19; abundance: -; j_gene: TRBJ1-2; CDR3nt: TGTGCCAGCCGAGGGGAGGCACAGGGGCGAGGCTCGAATGGCTACACCTTC; CDR3aa: CASRGEAQGRGSNGYTF
d_gene: TRBD2; v_gene: TRBV28; abundance: -; j_gene: TRBJ2-1; CDR3nt: TGTGCCAGCACCCTATCTATCAGCGGGAGTTTGGTCTATGAGCAGTTCTTC; CDR3aa: CASTLSISGSLVYEQFF
d_gene: -; v_gene: TRBV6-1; abundance: -; j_gene: TRBJ2-7; CDR3nt: TGTGCCAGCAGTGAAACGGGTAATACCTACGAGCAGTACTTC; CDR3aa: CASSETGNTYEQYF
d_gene: TRBD1; v_gene: TRBV9; abundance: once; j_gene: TRBJ2-7; CDR3nt: TGTGCCAGCAGCGCGCAGGGGGCCTACGAGCAGTACTTC; CDR3aa: CASSAQGAYEQYF
d_gene: -; v_gene: TRBV4-2; abundance: -; j_gene: TRBJ2-3; CDR3nt: TGTGCCAGCAGCCAAGCGGACGGGCTGGGGGATACGCAGTATTTT; CDR3aa: CASSQADGLGDTQYF
d_gene: -; v_gene: TRBV3-1/TRBV3-2; abundance: -; j_gene: TRBJ2-7; CDR3nt: TGTGCCAGCAGCCTAGATATCTTCTCCGAGCAGTACTTC; CDR3aa: CASSLDIFSEQYF
d_gene: -; v_gene: TRBV15; abundance: -; j_gene: TRBJ2-1; CDR3nt: TGTGCCACCAGCAGAGTCAGTGGGGGGCAGGGAGGGCGCAATGAGCAGTTCTTC; CDR3aa: CATSRVSGGQGGRNEQFF
d_gene: -; v_gene: TRBV5-1; abundance: -; j_gene: TRBJ2-7; CDR3nt: TGCGCCAGCAGCCCTCGGGGCTACGAGCAGTACTTC; CDR3aa: CASSPRGYEQYF
d_gene: TRBD1; v_gene: TRBV27; abundance: -; j_gene: TRBJ1-5; CDR3nt: TGTGCCAGCAGTCAAACCGGGACAGGGCTCTTTAGCAATCAGCCCCAGCATTTT; CDR3aa: CASSQTGTGLFSNQPQHF
d_gene: -; v_gene: TRBV2; abundance: once; j_gene: TRBJ1-4; CDR3nt: TGTGCCAGCCGCCCGTCGGGGGCGAGCGAAAAACTGTTTTTT; CDR3aa: CASRPSGASEKLFF
d_gene: -; v_gene: TRBV5-1; abundance: -; j_gene: TRBJ1-4; CDR3nt: TGCGCCAGCAGCTTGGACAGGGAGTTCCGGGTCGTGAATGAAAAACTGTTTTTT; CDR3aa: CASSLDREFRVVNEKLFF
d_gene: -; v_gene: TRBV30; abundance: -; j_gene: TRBJ1-2; CDR3nt: TGTGCCTGGAGTAAGGGACTGAGCTATGGCTACACCTTC; CDR3aa: CAWSKGLSYGYTF
d_gene: TRBD2; v_gene: TRBV4-2; abundance: few; j_gene: TRBJ2-3; CDR3nt: TGTGCCAGCAGCCAAGTCACACCGGGACTAGCGGGGCCGACGGATACGCAGTATTTT; CDR3aa: CASSQVTPGLAGPTDTQYF
d_gene: TRBD1; v_gene: TRBV5-5; abundance: -; j_gene: TRBJ1-6; CDR3nt: TGTGCCAGCAGCCCAGGAGCTGGACAGGGGGCCTTTTCACCCCTCCACTTT; CDR3aa: CASSPGAGQGAFSPLHF
d_gene: TRBD1; v_gene: TRBV28; abundance: -; j_gene: TRBJ1-6; CDR3nt: TGTGCCAGCAGTTTCCCAGGACAGGGCTATAATTCACCCCTCCACTTT; CDR3aa: CASSFPGQGYNSPLHF
d_gene: -; v_gene: TRBV6-5; abundance: -; j_gene: TRBJ1-2; CDR3nt: TGTGCCAGCATCTCGCAAGGAGGCTATGGCTACACCTTC; CDR3aa: CASISQGGYGYTF
d_gene: -; v_gene: TRBV5-6; abundance: once; j_gene: TRBJ1-2; CDR3nt: TGTGCCAGCACCTTTGGGGTGGGGGACATTCGCTATGGCTACACCTTC; CDR3aa: CASTFGVGDIRYGYTF
d_gene: TRBD1; v_gene: TRBV2; abundance: -; j_gene: TRBJ1-4; CDR3nt: TGTGCCAGCAAACAGGGACAGGGTAATGAAAAACTGTTTTTT; CDR3aa: CASKQGQGNEKLFF
d_gene: TRBD1; v_gene: TRBV2; abundance: once; j_gene: TRBJ2-1; CDR3nt: TGTGCCAGCACTCCCCAGGGGGCAGGGTTCGTCGAGTTCTTC; CDR3aa: CASTPQGAGFVEFF
d_gene: -; v_gene: TRBV6-4; abundance: -; j_gene: TRBJ2-4; CDR3nt: TGTGCCAGCGGGGGACCCCCAAGGGACATTCAGTACTTC; CDR3aa: CASGGPPRDIQYF
d_gene: -; v_gene: TRBV3-1/TRBV3-2; abundance: -; j_gene: TRBJ2-1; CDR3nt: TGTGCCAGCAGCCAGAGAATCAGGACCACCTACAATGAGCAGTTCTTC; CDR3aa: CASSQRIRTTYNEQFF
d_gene: -; v_gene: TRBV16; abundance: -; j_gene: TRBJ2-7; CDR3nt: TGTGCCAGCAGCCACCCGAAGGGCGGGACCTACGAGCAGTACTTC; CDR3aa: CASSHPKGGTYEQYF
d_gene: TRBD2; v_gene: TRBV6-5; abundance: -; j_gene: TRBJ2-5; CDR3nt: TGTGCCAGCAGATCGGGACTACTGCAAGAGACCCAGTACTTC; CDR3aa: CASRSGLLQETQYF
d_gene: TRBD2; v_gene: TRBV24-1; abundance: -; j_gene: TRBJ2-3; CDR3nt: TGCCCCCTCTCTTGGGAGGGAGAGAGCACAGATACGCAGTATTTT; CDR3aa: CPLSWEGESTDTQYF
d_gene: TRBD1; v_gene: TRBV12-3/TRBV12-4; abundance: -; j_gene: TRBJ1-5; CDR3nt: TGTGCCAGCAGCACAGGGGGCGACCAGCCCCAGCATTTT; CDR3aa: CASSTGGDQPQHF
d_gene: TRBD1; v_gene: TRBV27; abundance: -; j_gene: TRBJ1-5; CDR3nt: TGTGCCAGCAGTGGGACGGGACAGGGTCAGGCTCAGCCCCAGCATTTT; CDR3aa: CASSGTGQGQAQPQHF
d_gene: -; v_gene: TRBV19; abundance: -; j_gene: TRBJ1-6; CDR3nt: TGTGCCAGTAAGGGAGGGGAGGCGTCACCCCTCCACTTT; CDR3aa: CASKGGEASPLHF
d_gene: -; v_gene: TRBV10-3; abundance: once; j_gene: TRBJ2-5; CDR3nt: TGTGCCGCTGGTCTGAAAGAGACCCAGTACTTC; CDR3aa: CAAGLKETQYF
d_gene: TRBD1; v_gene: TRBV7-8; abundance: -; j_gene: TRBJ1-1; CDR3nt: TGTGCCAGCAGCTTAGGGACAGGAAACACTGAAGCTTTCTTT; CDR3aa: CASSLGTGNTEAFF
d_gene: -; v_gene: TRBV27; abundance: -; j_gene: TRBJ1-4; CDR3nt: TGTGCCTCAGGGGCGTACCCATTAACTAATGAAAAACTGTTTTTT; CDR3aa: CASGAYPLTNEKLFF
d_gene: -; v_gene: TRBV19; abundance: -; j_gene: TRBJ1-3; CDR3nt: TGTGCCAGTAGTATCAGCTCTGGAAACACCATATATTTT; CDR3aa: CASSISSGNTIYF
d_gene: -; v_gene: TRBV19; abundance: -; j_gene: TRBJ1-1; CDR3nt: TGTGCCAGCAACCGACAGCTGAACACTGAAGCTTTCTTT; CDR3aa: CASNRQLNTEAFF
d_gene: -; v_gene: TRBV19; abundance: once; j_gene: TRBJ2-3; CDR3nt: TGTGCCAGTAGTAAACAACCCGGGACTGCCTACACAGATACGCAGTATTTT; CDR3aa: CASSKQPGTAYTDTQYF
d_gene: -; v_gene: TRBV5-4; abundance: -; j_gene: TRBJ1-4; CDR3nt: TGTGCCAGCAGCTTGGGAGGGAGAGGTGAAAAACTGTTTTTT; CDR3aa: CASSLGGRGEKLFF
d_gene: TRBD1; v_gene: TRBV4-2; abundance: -; j_gene: TRBJ2-3; CDR3nt: TGTGCCAGCAGCCTCCCGGGACAGGAATTATATTTT; CDR3aa: CASSLPGQELYF
d_gene: -; v_gene: TRBV25-1; abundance: -; j_gene: TRBJ1-1; CDR3nt: TGTGCCAGCAGTGAAGGAGTCGAAGCTTTCTTT; CDR3aa: CASSEGVEAFF
d_gene: -; v_gene: TRBV7-9; abundance: -; j_gene: TRBJ2-7; CDR3nt: TGTGCCAGCAGCTTTCAAGAGCTCTACGAGCAGTACTTC; CDR3aa: CASSFQELYEQYF
d_gene: TRBD1; v_gene: TRBV24-1; abundance: -; j_gene: TRBJ2-1; CDR3nt: TGTGCCACCAGTGACCCGACAGGGTACAGCTCCTACAATGAGCAGTTCTTC; CDR3aa: CATSDPTGYSSYNEQFF
d_gene: TRBD2; v_gene: TRBV5-4; abundance: once; j_gene: TRBJ2-5; CDR3nt: TGTGCCAGCAGCCCTAGCGGGAGGGGGGAGACCCAGTACTTC; CDR3aa: CASSPSGRGETQYF
d_gene: -; v_gene: TRBV30; abundance: -; j_gene: TRBJ1-6; CDR3nt: TGTGCCGGACGACCGGGACACCGAATATTTTATAATTCACCCCTCCACTTT; CDR3aa: CAGRPGHRIFYNSPLHF
d_gene: -; v_gene: TRBV6-2/TRBV6-3; abundance: -; j_gene: TRBJ2-3; CDR3nt: TGTGCCAGCAGTGGCCTAGCCCGCACAGATACGCAGTATTTT; CDR3aa: CASSGLARTDTQYF
d_gene: TRBD1; v_gene: TRBV5-1; abundance: -; j_gene: TRBJ2-7; CDR3nt: TGCGCCACCTCGGAACAGGGGGTTAAAGGGAACGAGCAGTACTTC; CDR3aa: CATSEQGVKGNEQYF
d_gene: TRBD1; v_gene: TRBV9; abundance: once; j_gene: TRBJ2-7; CDR3nt: TGTGCCAGCAGCGTAGAAGGGACAGGGATTTCCTACGAGCAGTACTTC; CDR3aa: CASSVEGTGISYEQYF
d_gene: -; v_gene: TRBV6-5; abundance: -; j_gene: TRBJ2-2; CDR3nt: TGTGCCAGCAGTCCTGACATATTCACCGGGGAGCTGTTTTTT; CDR3aa: CASSPDIFTGELFF